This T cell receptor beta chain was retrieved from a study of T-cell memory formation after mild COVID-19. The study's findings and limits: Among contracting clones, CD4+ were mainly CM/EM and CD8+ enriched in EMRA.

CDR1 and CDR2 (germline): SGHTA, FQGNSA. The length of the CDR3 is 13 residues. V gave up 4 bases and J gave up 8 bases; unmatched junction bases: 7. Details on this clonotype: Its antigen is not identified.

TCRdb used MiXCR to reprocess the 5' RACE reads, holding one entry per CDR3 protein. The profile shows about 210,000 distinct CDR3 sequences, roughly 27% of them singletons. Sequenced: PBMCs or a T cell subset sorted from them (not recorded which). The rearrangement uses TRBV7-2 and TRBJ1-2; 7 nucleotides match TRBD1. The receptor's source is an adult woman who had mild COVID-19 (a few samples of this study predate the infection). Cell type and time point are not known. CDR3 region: CASSWGDSGGYTF. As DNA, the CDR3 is TGTGCCAGCAGCTGGGGGGACAGCGGAGGCTACACCTTC.